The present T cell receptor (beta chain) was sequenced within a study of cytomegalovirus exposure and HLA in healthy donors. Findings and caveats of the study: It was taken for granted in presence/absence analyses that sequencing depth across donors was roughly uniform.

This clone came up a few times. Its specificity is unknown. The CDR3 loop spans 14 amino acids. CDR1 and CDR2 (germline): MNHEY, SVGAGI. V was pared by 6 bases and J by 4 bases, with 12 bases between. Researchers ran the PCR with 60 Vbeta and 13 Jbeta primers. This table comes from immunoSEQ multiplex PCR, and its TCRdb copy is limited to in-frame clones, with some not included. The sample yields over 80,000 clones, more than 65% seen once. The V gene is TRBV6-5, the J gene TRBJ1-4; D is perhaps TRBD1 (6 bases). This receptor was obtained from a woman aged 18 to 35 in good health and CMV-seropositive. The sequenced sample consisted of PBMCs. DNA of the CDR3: TGTGCCAGCAGCACCGGGACACTTAATGAAAAACTGTTTTTT. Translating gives CASSTGTLNEKLFF.